These 20 T cell receptor beta chains were sequenced from one sample in a study of blood T cell repertoires in COVID-19. Clones were read by immunoSEQ multiplex PCR, and TCRdb kept only the in-frame ones, dropping some. The table records over 150,000 clones, roughly 84% of them present only once. Material: peripheral blood. The source is a woman of 80 years or more with active or convalescent COVID-19.

The rearrangement links TRBV27 to TRBJ1-5; 8 bases fit TRBD1. CDR3 length: 15 residues. Germline V gene lookup returns CDR1 MNHEY and CDR2 SMNVEV (reference sequence). The V and J ends lost 6 bases and 0 bases, in that order; junction bases with no gene match: 4. CDR3 residues: CASSTGQGSNQPQHF. CDR3 in DNA: TGTGCCAGCAGCACCGGACAGGGTAGCAATCAGCCCCAGCATTTT.

This chain uses TRBV3-1 (or the pseudogene TRBV3-2) with TRBJ1-2, with 7 bases matching TRBD1. V gave up 5 bases and J gave up 5 bases; unmatched junction bases: 5. The CDR3 spans 13 residues. From germline, CDR1 is LGHDT and CDR2 YNNKEL (reference sequence). CDR3 protein: CASSGDSAYGYTF. The CDR3, as DNA: TGTGCCAGCAGCGGGGACAGCGCGTATGGCTACACCTTC.

A single count supports this clone. The rearrangement joins TRBV5-1 to TRBJ2-3; perhaps TRBD2 as D (5 bases). CDR1 is SGHRS and CDR2 is YFSETQ in the germline V gene. The CDR3 has 16 amino acids. The V end was cut by 0 bases, the J end by 4 bases, with 15 bases between. CDR3 residues: CASSLGLASWADTQYF. The CDR3 DNA is TGCGCCAGCAGCTTGGGGCTGGCTAGCTGGGCAGATACGCAGTATTTT. Drawing the rest from reference TRBV5-1 and TRBJ2-3, the complete variable domain is KAGVTQTPRYLIKTRGQQVTLSCSPISGHRSVSWYQQTPGQGLQFLFEYFSETQRNKGNFPGRFSGRQFSNSRSEMNVSTLELGDSALYLCASSLGLASWADTQYFGPGTRLTVL.

V and J are TRBV9 and TRBJ2-7; possible D gene TRBD1, 6 bases. This CDR3 has 15 amino acids. Germline V CDR1 and CDR2: SGDLS, YYNGEE. The ends were cut back, 0 bases at V and 1 base at J, with 11 bases in the middle. The CDR3 here is CASSVGRDKSYEQYF. Here the CDR3 DNA reads TGTGCCAGCAGCGTAGGACGGGACAAGTCCTACGAGCAGTACTTC.

The rearrangement uses TRBV29-1 and TRBJ1-2; D not resolved. The germline gives CDR1 SQVTM, CDR2 ANQGSEA. The V end was cut by 3 bases, the J end by 8 bases, with 16 bases between. CDR3 size: 13 residues. This CDR3 reads CSVDLAAGEGYTF. The CDR3 DNA reads as TGCAGCGTTGATTTGGCGGCCGGGGAAGGCTACACCTTC.

The CDR3 DNA sequence: TGTGCCAGCAGCCGCGGACAGGGGGGCGAGCAGTACTTC. Its protein is CASSRGQGGEQYF. V usage is TRBV6-2 or TRBV6-3 and J usage is TRBJ2-7, with 10 bases fitting TRBD1. V gave up 6 bases and J gave up 6 bases; unmatched junction bases: 5. This CDR3 spans 13 amino acids. CDR1 is MNHEY and CDR2 is SVGEGT in the germline V gene.

V usage is TRBV5-1 and J usage is TRBJ2-1; TRBD2 matches at 7 bases. The CDR3 sequence is 14 residues long. V gave up 4 bases and J gave up 5 bases; unmatched junction bases: 6. Germline assignment: CDR1 SGHRS and CDR2 YFSETQ. This CDR3 reads CASSPREEDNEQFF. In nucleotides, the CDR3 is TGCGCCAGCAGCCCCCGGGAGGAAGACAATGAGCAGTTCTTC.

The chain carries TRBV5-4 and TRBJ2-1; D remains ambiguous. Per germline, CDR1 SGHNT and CDR2 YYREEE (reference sequence). There are 12 residues in the CDR3. The ends were cut back, 2 bases at V and 6 bases at J, with 6 bases in the middle. The CDR3 DNA is TGTGCCAGCAGCTTATTCGGCAATGAGCAGTTCTTC. Translated, it gives CASSLFGNEQFF.

The chain recombines TRBV19 with TRBJ1-3; no clear D. V lost 7 bases to trimming and J lost 0 bases, with 7 bases between them. Germline CDR1 and CDR2: LNHDA and SQIVND (reference sequence). This CDR3 spans 13 amino acids. CDR3 bases: TGTGCCAGTACAGGAAACTCTGGAAACACCATATATTTT. Protein product: CASTGNSGNTIYF.

The genes are TRBV2 and TRBJ2-3; tentatively, D is TRBD2 (6 bases). The length of the CDR3 is 15 residues. Looked up from germline, CDR1 is SNHLY and CDR2 is FYNNEI. Trimming pared 7 bases from V and 2 bases from J, leaving 16 bases between. DNA of the CDR3: TGTGCCAGCACCCTATTAGCGGATTTCACAGATACGCAGTATTTT. Protein: CASTLLADFTDTQYF.

This chain joins TRBV7-9 and TRBJ2-4, with TRBD2 as a possible D gene (6 bases). The CDR3 runs to 13 residues. CDR1 is SEHNR, CDR2 FQNEAQ, per germline (reference sequence). Trimming removed 1 base from V and 6 bases from J, with 7 bases in between. The CDR3 region is CASSLVGRNIQYF. For the CDR3, the DNA is TGTGCCAGCAGCTTAGTCGGGAGAAACATTCAGTACTTC.

Here the CDR3 DNA reads TGCGCCAGCAGCTTGGAAAGGGGTTCACCCCTCCACTTT. Its protein product is CASSLERGSPLHF. The rearrangement uses TRBV5-1 and TRBJ1-6, with a tentative D call TRBD1 (5 bases). This CDR3 spans 13 amino acids. V lost 0 bases to trimming and J lost 9 bases, with 7 bases between them. Germline V gives CDR1 SGHRS, CDR2 YFSETQ.

This chain uses TRBV6-6 with TRBJ2-7; TRBD2 matches 12 bases. The CDR3 runs to 15 residues. CDR1 and CDR2 from the germline V gene are MNHNY and SVGAGI (reference sequence). The junction had 2 bases not matched to a gene; V was cut back by 5 bases and J by 0 bases. The CDR3 here is CASSRTSGTSYEQYF. The CDR3 region has the DNA TGTGCCAGCAGTCGGACTAGCGGGACCTCCTACGAGCAGTACTTC.

The chain links TRBV2 to TRBJ1-5; possible D gene TRBD1, 6 bases. CDR1 is SNHLY and CDR2 is FYNNEI in the germline V gene. This CDR3 has 14 amino acids. Trimming removed 5 bases at V and 3 bases at J, with 11 bases between. CDR3 bases: TGTGCCAGCAGTACTCAGGGACACAATCAGCCCCAGCATTTT. This codes for CASSTQGHNQPQHF.

The chain links TRBV28 to TRBJ1-5, with TRBD1 matching over 8 bases. Germline V gene data show CDR1 as MDHEN and CDR2 as SYDVKM. J gave up 6 bases and V 3 bases, and 7 bases lay outside the gene matches. This CDR3 has 15 amino acids. The CDR3 sequence: CASSLVTGAAQPQHF. The CDR3 nucleotides are TGTGCCAGCAGTTTGGTGACAGGGGCAGCTCAGCCCCAGCATTTT.

The rearrangement uses TRBV6-5 and TRBJ1-1; 7 bases line up with TRBD1. From germline, CDR1 is MNHEY and CDR2 SVGAGI. The CDR3 spans 13 residues. Trimming removed 10 bases from V and 1 base from J; junction bases left unmatched: 6. CDR3 DNA: TGTGCCACCAGAGGGGGCCAGAACACTGAAGCTTTCTTT. The encoded protein is CATRGGQNTEAFF.

This clone appeared a few times. For the CDR3, the DNA is TGTGCCAGCAGCGTATCCGGGAGCGGTAGTTTCGACGAGCAGTACTTC. Residues: CASSVSGSGSFDEQYF. V usage is TRBV9 and J usage is TRBJ2-7; D is possibly TRBD2 (6 bases). CDR1 is SGDLS, CDR2 YYNGEE, per germline. The CDR3 contains 16 residues. The germline V and J ends were trimmed by 1 base and 5 bases, with 19 bases remaining between them.

V gene TRBV5-1 combines with J gene TRBJ1-3; D gene uncertain. Between the trimmed V and J ends, which lost 1 base and 0 bases, there was a span of 14 bases. From germline, CDR1 is SGHRS and CDR2 YFSETQ. The CDR3 length is 17 residues. The CDR3 DNA follows: TGCGCCAGCAGCTTGTCCACCGGACGGGGCTCTGGAAACACCATATATTTT. Its translation is CASSLSTGRGSGNTIYF.

The V gene is TRBV27, the J gene TRBJ1-2; D ambiguous. Germline V gives CDR1 MNHEY, CDR2 SMNVEV (reference sequence). Trimming stripped 0 bases from V and 7 bases from J, with 15 bases between. The CDR3 extends over 15 amino acids. CDR3 region: CASSLSYLLSGGYTF. The DNA for the CDR3 is TGTGCCAGCAGTTTATCGTACCTCCTTTCGGGTGGCTACACCTTC.

The chain carries TRBV5-1 and TRBJ2-1; 8 nucleotides agree with TRBD1. The CDR3 sequence is 16 residues long. Germline V gene sequence: CDR1 SGHRS, CDR2 YFSETQ. V was pared by 0 bases and J by 4 bases, with 6 bases of the junction left unmatched. The CDR3 sequence: CASSLGQGARYNEQFF. The CDR3, as DNA: TGCGCCAGCAGCTTGGGCCAGGGGGCGCGTTACAATGAGCAGTTCTTC.